These 22 T cell receptor beta chains were sequenced from one sample in a study of human T cells and chemical hapten exposure. TCRdb reprocessed the RACE reads via MiXCR and lists one record per CDR3 protein. This table holds about 70,000 distinct CDR3 sequences, approximately 11% found once. Noted time point: pre-sensitization, week 0. Regarding treatment: therapeutic diphenylcyclopropenone sensitization with weekly scalp DPC. The sequenced sample was whole blood, obtained in connection with sensitization to the hapten diphenylcyclopropenone (DPC). The source is a woman aged 45-59 years with alopecia areata. Some clones in this sample may be carry-over from other donors' samples.

This clonotype was counted ten times or more. The rearrangement uses TRBV5-1 and TRBJ1-1; D not certain. Trimming took off 0 bases at V and 3 bases at J, with 12 bases between the two ends. The CDR3 length is 15 residues. The germline gives CDR1 SGHRS, CDR2 YFSETQ. As DNA, the CDR3 is TGCGCCAGCAGCTTGGAGCTACGGTCGGACACTGAAGCTTTCTTT. Its translation: CASSLELRSDTEAFF.

V is TRBV11-3 and J is TRBJ2-5, with D uncertain. The germline V and J ends were trimmed by 2 bases and 3 bases, with 7 bases remaining between them. The CDR3 is 13 amino acids. Germline CDR1 and CDR2: SGHNT and YENEEA. The CDR3 DNA is TGTGCCAGCAGCTTACACCGCGAAGAGACCCAGTACTTC. It codes for CASSLHREETQYF.

The V gene is TRBV28, the J gene TRBJ1-5; D unresolved. The CDR3 sequence is 14 residues long. CDR1 MDHEN and CDR2 SYDVKM come from the germline V gene. The V gene lost 5 bases and the J gene lost 1 base, with 9 bases spanning the gap. Here the CDR3 reads CASSKHLSNQPQHF. Written as DNA, the CDR3 is TGTGCCAGCAGTAAACATCTAAGCAATCAGCCCCAGCATTTT.

This clonotype came up many times. V gene TRBV10-3 combines with J gene TRBJ2-3; D possibly corresponds to TRBD2 (6 bases). In germline, CDR1 is ENHRY, CDR2 SYGVKD. The CDR3 is 16 residues long. Trimming removed 3 bases at V and 3 bases at J, with 16 bases between. The CDR3 is CAISDFSGDGTDTQYF. The CDR3 coding sequence is TGTGCCATCAGTGATTTTAGCGGAGACGGGACAGATACGCAGTATTTT.

This clonotype was recorded many times. V is TRBV7-6 and J is TRBJ2-1; D call uncertain. This CDR3 is built from 12 residues. V lost 1 base, J lost 7 bases, and 5 bases lay in between. CDR1 is SGHVS and CDR2 is FNYEAQ in the germline V gene. CDR3 amino acids: CASSLGANEQFF. CDR3 sequence (DNA): TGTGCCAGCAGCTTAGGCGCGAATGAGCAGTTCTTC.

The chain combines TRBV28 with TRBJ2-1, with a tentative D call TRBD1 (5 bases). The CDR3 consists of 13 residues. V lost 7 bases and J 9 bases, leaving 16 bases between the germline ends. The germline V gene encodes CDR1 MDHEN and CDR2 SYDVKM. CDR3 nucleotides: TGTGCCAGCAATACAGGAAGAAGAAGTGAGCAGTTCTTC. Its protein product is CASNTGRRSEQFF.

This clonotype has a count of ten or more. The chain couples TRBV14 to TRBJ2-2, with D perhaps assigned TRBD1 or TRBD2 (5 bases each). With 6 bases removed from V and 4 bases from J, the gap between germline ends came to 15 bases. The CDR3 extends over 15 amino acids. Germline CDR1 and CDR2: SGHDN and FVKESK. The CDR3: CASRPTGLGTGELFF. Written as DNA, the CDR3 is TGTGCCAGCAGACCCACGGGGCTTGGCACCGGGGAGCTGTTTTTT.

Many counts were recorded for this clonotype. The chain links TRBV29-1 to TRBJ2-1, with 8 bases that match TRBD1. There are 11 residues in the CDR3. The germline gives CDR1 SQVTM, CDR2 ANQGSEA. After removal of 4 bases from V and 10 bases from J, the junction contained 3 bases not matched to a gene. The CDR3: CSVVRGREQFF. For the CDR3, the DNA is TGCAGCGTTGTCAGGGGGCGAGAGCAGTTCTTC.

There are many counts of this clonotype. The V gene is TRBV6-1, the J gene TRBJ2-5; 9 bases fit TRBD1. CDR3 length: 15 amino acids. V lost 6 bases and J lost 4; bases outside the gene matches: 9. Looked up from germline, CDR1 is MNHNS and CDR2 is SASEGT. The CDR3 loop is CASSAGQGSSETQYF. The DNA of the CDR3 is TGTGCCAGCAGCGCCGGACAGGGGTCGTCAGAGACCCAGTACTTC.

At least ten counts were recorded for this clonotype. The chain recombines TRBV11-3 with TRBJ2-4; perhaps TRBD2 as D (6 bases). Germline values: CDR1 SGHNT, CDR2 YENEEA. Trimming removed 2 bases from V and 0 bases from J, with 11 bases in between. The CDR3 covers 16 residues. CDR3 sequence (DNA): TGTGCCAGCAGCTTAAATAGCGGTGAAGCCAAAAACATTCAGTACTTC. It encodes CASSLNSGEAKNIQYF. The full variable domain, in which reference TRBV11-3 and TRBJ2-4 provide the parts outside the CDR3, is EAGVVQSPRYKIIEKKQPVAFWCNPISGHNTLYWYLQNLGQGPELLIRYENEEAVDDSQLPKDRFSAERLKGVDSTLKIQPAELGDSAVYLCASSLNSGEAKNIQYFGAGTRLSVL.

This clonotype was observed many times. V usage is TRBV29-1 and J usage is TRBJ1-2; no definite D call. CDR3 length: 13 amino acids. V shed 5 bases and J shed 4 bases, with 14 bases lying between them. Germline V gives CDR1 SQVTM, CDR2 ANQGSEA. CDR3 region: CSVPINTGYGYTF. The CDR3 DNA reads TGCAGCGTTCCCATTAATACGGGCTATGGCTACACCTTC.

Ten or more counts support this clonotype. The V call is TRBV7-3, the J call TRBJ1-5; tentatively, D is TRBD1 (5 bases). The CDR3 has 13 residues. The germline CDR1 and CDR2 sequences are SGHTA and FQGTGA. The V and J ends lost 5 bases and 3 bases respectively, with 8 bases between them. CDR3 DNA: TGTGCCAGCAGCCAGGGTCCCAATCAGCCCCAGCATTTT. Translated, it gives CASSQGPNQPQHF.

Many counts were recorded for this clonotype. The chain has TRBV14 and TRBJ1-2; D gene ambiguous. The V gene lost 1 base and the J gene lost 6 bases, with 6 bases spanning the gap. Germline CDR1 is SGHDN and CDR2 is FVKESK. The CDR3 has 12 residues. DNA for the CDR3: TGTGCCAGCAGCCAAGGAGTGCATGGCTACACCTTC. This codes for CASSQGVHGYTF.

This clonotype has at least ten counts. The rearrangement links TRBV6-6 to TRBJ1-1; 8 bases align to TRBD1. The V gene's germline CDR1 is MNHNY and CDR2 SVGAGI (reference sequence). V was clipped by 5 bases and J by 4 bases; unmatched bases: 12. The CDR3 is 16 residues long. This CDR3 reads CASSTGTGQRGTEAFF. In nucleotides, the CDR3 is TGTGCCAGCAGTACGGGGACAGGTCAAAGGGGCACTGAAGCTTTCTTT.

This chain connects TRBV6-1 to TRBJ2-2; D may be TRBD1 (5 bases). Germline CDR1 MNHNS, CDR2 SASEGT. V dropped 11 bases and J dropped 6 bases, with 16 bases sitting between them. The CDR3 is 13 amino acids. For the CDR3, the DNA is TGTGCCCTGCTACGGACAATTCCCGGGGAGCTGTTTTTT. Protein sequence: CALLRTIPGELFF.

The chain uses TRBV19 and TRBJ1-5; possible D gene TRBD1, 5 bases. Germline values: CDR1 LNHDA, CDR2 SQIVND (reference sequence). The germline V and J ends were trimmed by 6 bases and 0 bases, with 9 bases remaining between them. CDR3 size: 14 residues. CDR3 loop: CASRTARSNQPQHF. CDR3 sequence (DNA): TGTGCCAGTAGGACAGCCCGTAGCAATCAGCCCCAGCATTTT.

The chain employs TRBV15 and TRBJ2-6; 9 nucleotides agree with TRBD1. Losses at the gene ends were 5 bases for V and 4 bases for J; bases not matched to a gene: 24. Per the germline V gene, CDR1 is LNHNV and CDR2 is YYDKDF (reference sequence). CDR3 size: 22 residues. CDR3 sequence: CATSSRGRGTGKIAGGANVLTF. The CDR3 DNA reads TGTGCCACCAGCTCGAGGGGTCGAGGGACAGGGAAAATAGCTGGCGGGGCCAACGTCCTGACTTTC.

This clonotype was detected many times. The J gene is TRBJ2-2, the V gene TRBV4-3; the D call may be TRBD1 or TRBD2 (5 bases each). The CDR3 length is 18 residues. The germline V gene has CDR1 LGHNA and CDR2 YSLEER. Trimming took 0 bases from V and 6 from J, leaving 20 bases between them. The DNA for the CDR3 is TGCGCCAGCAGCCAAGATCTTGTAGGGGTCACGGGGCCCGGGGAGCTGTTTTTT. Encoded protein: CASSQDLVGVTGPGELFF.

The chain links TRBV7-2 to TRBJ2-5; 11 bases fit TRBD2. Trimming removed 4 bases from V and 5 bases from J; junction bases left unmatched: 12. This CDR3 has 17 residues. Germline values: CDR1 SGHTA, CDR2 FQGNSA. CDR3 amino acids: CASSSQVLAGGRETQYF. CDR3 DNA: TGTGCCAGCAGCTCCCAGGTCCTAGCGGGGGGCCGGGAGACCCAGTACTTC.

This clonotype was detected a few times. The V call is TRBV7-2, the J call TRBJ2-3, with D possibly matching TRBD2 (6 bases). CDR1 and CDR2 (germline): SGHTA, FQGNSA. The CDR3 totals 14 residues. The germline V and J ends were trimmed by 4 bases and 5 bases, with 13 bases remaining between them. The CDR3 DNA reads TGTGCCAGCAGCTGGGGATGGGGGGAAGATACGCAGTATTTT. Its protein is CASSWGWGEDTQYF.

This clonotype was detected ten times or more. The chain links TRBV19 to TRBJ1-5; D is unresolved. Trimming removed 6 bases at V and 1 base at J, with 7 bases between. The length of the CDR3 is 13 residues. Germline CDR1 LNHDA, CDR2 SQIVND (reference sequence). In DNA form, the CDR3 reads TGTGCCAGTAGGTCAGTAAGCAATCAGCCCCAGCATTTT. The encoded protein is CASRSVSNQPQHF.

This clonotype was seen at least ten times. This chain joins TRBV3-1 and TRBJ1-2; D not resolved. CDR1 LGHDT and CDR2 YNNKEL come from the germline V gene (reference sequence). Trimming cost V 4 bases and J 6 bases, with 15 bases left between them. This CDR3 is built from 14 residues. The CDR3 protein is CASSPLVGPHGYTF. The CDR3 region has the DNA TGTGCCAGCAGCCCCCTCGTGGGCCCCCATGGCTACACCTTC. Full variable domain (missing parts from reference TRBV3-1 and TRBJ1-2): DTAVSQTPKYLVTQMGNDKSIKCEQNLGHDTMYWYKQDSKKFLKIMFSYNNKELIINETVPNRFSPKSPDKAHLNLHINSLELGDSAVYFCASSPLVGPHGYTFGSGTRLTVV.